Listed here are 18 T cell receptor beta chains from one sample, sequenced in a study of blood T cell repertoires in COVID-19. Generated by immunoSEQ multiplex PCR, the TCRdb table keeps only in-frame clones and is missing some. The sample lists approximately 65,000 clones; 80% to 90% were seen once. Sample: peripheral blood. These receptors originate from a man in his forties with acute or convalescent COVID-19.

The V call is TRBV5-1, the J call TRBJ1-2, with D possibly matching TRBD1 (6 bases). V lost 3 bases to trimming and J lost 8 bases, with 8 bases between them. The CDR3 loop spans 11 amino acids. CDR1 SGHRS and CDR2 YFSETQ come from the germline V gene. The CDR3 sequence: CASSSGEGYTF. The CDR3 coding sequence is TGCGCCAGCAGCTCAGGGGAAGGCTACACCTTC.

The rearrangement links TRBV11-1 to TRBJ2-1; D perhaps matches TRBD2 (6 bases). Germline V CDR1 and CDR2: SGHAT, FQDESV (reference sequence). CDR3 length equals 14 residues. Trimming removed 6 bases at V and 3 bases at J, with 12 bases between. The CDR3 DNA reads as TGTGCCAGCAGGGAGGGAGAGAACTACAATGAGCAGTTCTTC. It specifies CASREGENYNEQFF. The variable domain in full, with the rest retrieved from reference TRBV11-1 and TRBJ2-1, is EAEVAQSPRYKITEKSQAVAFWCDPISGHATLYWYRQILGQGPELLVQFQDESVVDDSQLPKDRFSAERLKGVDSTLKIQPAELGDSAMYLCASREGENYNEQFFGPGTRLTVL.

This chain links TRBV7-9 with TRBJ2-1; no definite D call. CDR1 and CDR2 from the germline V gene are SEHNR and FQNEAQ (reference sequence). This CDR3 spans 15 amino acids. The V end was cut by 1 base, the J end by 4 bases, with 11 bases between. CDR3 nucleotide sequence: TGTGCCAGCAGCTTAGGATACACCGCATACAATGAGCAGTTCTTC. Translated, it gives CASSLGYTAYNEQFF.

This CDR3 reads CASSLLTMGRGLENQPQHF. CDR3 nucleotide sequence: TGTGCCAGCAGTTTATTAACGATGGGTCGGGGGTTGGAAAATCAGCCCCAGCATTTT. The V gene is TRBV28, the J gene TRBJ1-5; D possibly corresponds to TRBD1 (5 bases). Germline V gene lookup returns CDR1 MDHEN and CDR2 SYDVKM. This CDR3 contains 19 residues. V was trimmed by 1 base and J by 4 bases, leaving 23 bases between them.

The chain has TRBV19 and TRBJ1-2, with TRBD1 as a possible D gene (5 bases). Germline V gene data show CDR1 as LNHDA and CDR2 as SQIVND (reference sequence). CDR3 length equals 13 residues. Between the trimmed V and J ends, which lost 6 bases and 0 bases, there was a span of 8 bases. In DNA, the CDR3 is TGTGCCAGTAGGGACATTTCTAACTATGGCTACACCTTC. It yields the protein CASRDISNYGYTF.

The chain joins TRBV6-5 to TRBJ2-7, with 8 bases identical to TRBD1. Losses at the gene ends were 5 bases for V and 0 bases for J; bases not matched to a gene: 3. The CDR3 runs to 14 residues. Per the germline V gene, CDR1 is MNHEY and CDR2 is SVGAGI. The DNA of the CDR3 is TGTGCCAGCAGTAGACAGGGGCGCTCCTACGAGCAGTACTTC. Translating gives CASSRQGRSYEQYF.

The V and J genes are TRBV21-1 and TRBJ2-5; the DNA was not compared with TRBD2, the D call given in the table. TRBV21-1 is assigned pseudogene status. The CDR3 sequence is 16 residues long. The CDR3 protein is CASSALAGGPKETQYF. CDR3 sequence (DNA): TGTGCCAGCAGCGCTCTAGCGGGGGGACCCAAAGAGACCCAGTACTTC.

This chain links TRBV4-1 with TRBJ2-5, with D possibly TRBD1 on 6 matching bases. Trimming shortened V by 0 bases and J by 4 bases, and 12 bases separated the two germline ends. Germline V gene sequence: CDR1 MGHRA, CDR2 YSYEKL. There are 15 residues in the CDR3. The CDR3 sequence is CASSQERGGRETQYF. CDR3 bases: TGCGCCAGCAGCCAAGAGCGAGGGGGAAGAGAGACCCAGTACTTC.

The chain recombines TRBV30 with TRBJ1-6, with 10 nucleotides matching TRBD1. The V gene's germline CDR1 is GTSNPN and CDR2 SVGIG (reference sequence). Trimming at V came to 0 bases and at J to 10 bases, leaving 6 bases not matched to a gene. This CDR3 spans 15 amino acids. The CDR3 spells CAWSVLTGGLSPLHF. The CDR3 bases are TGTGCCTGGAGTGTATTGACAGGGGGCTTGTCACCCCTCCACTTT.

The chain combines TRBV5-1 with TRBJ2-7, with TRBD1 matching 8 bases. This CDR3 has 14 amino acids. Germline lookup yields CDR1 SGHRS and CDR2 YFSETQ. After removal of 4 bases from V and 6 bases from J, the junction contained 9 bases not matched to a gene. The DNA for the CDR3 is TGCGCCAGCAGCCGCGGACAGGGTGGGCTCGAGCAGTACTTC. Encoded protein: CASSRGQGGLEQYF.

The rearrangement uses TRBV6-6 and TRBJ1-1; no clear D gene. From germline, CDR1 is MNHNY and CDR2 SVGAGI (reference sequence). The CDR3 runs to 17 residues. Trimming pared 6 bases from V and 1 base from J, leaving 21 bases between. CDR3 residues: CASSRTGFPSANTEAFF. The CDR3 DNA follows: TGTGCCAGCAGCCGAACTGGTTTTCCATCCGCGAACACTGAAGCTTTCTTT.

The rearrangement links TRBV19 to TRBJ1-5; TRBD1 aligns across 7 bases. The V gene's germline CDR1 is LNHDA and CDR2 SQIVND (reference sequence). The CDR3 covers 14 residues. With V trimmed by 5 bases and J by 3 bases, 4 bases remained unmatched. The CDR3 DNA reads TGTGCCAGTAGTTTCAGGGGGAACAATCAGCCCCAGCATTTT. Its translation: CASSFRGNNQPQHF.

This clone was detected only a few times. V and J are TRBV7-8 and TRBJ1-5; TRBD1 is a possible D gene (5 bases). Germline V gene lookup returns CDR1 SGHVS and CDR2 FQNEAQ. CDR3 size: 17 residues. The V end lost 5 bases, the J end lost 2 bases, and 19 bases lay between the germline ends. Written as DNA, the CDR3 is TGTGCCAGCAGCCTCTGGACGTGGGGCGAGGGCAATCAGCCCCAGCATTTT. Amino acid sequence: CASSLWTWGEGNQPQHF. Full variable domain (remainder filled in from reference TRBV7-8 and TRBJ1-5): GAGVSQSPRYKVAKRGQDVALRCDPISGHVSLFWYQQALGQGPEFLTYFQNEAQLDKSGLPSDRFFAERPEGSVSTLKIQRTQQEDSAVYLCASSLWTWGEGNQPQHFGDGTRLSIL.

The chain couples TRBV6-5 to TRBJ2-5; D is ambiguous. This CDR3 has 11 amino acids. The V end lost 6 bases, the J end lost 3 bases, and 5 bases lay between the germline ends. Germline V lookup: CDR1 MNHEY, CDR2 SVGAGI. The CDR3 loop is CASRNKETQYF. CDR3 DNA: TGTGCCAGCAGGAACAAAGAGACCCAGTACTTC.

The chain recombines TRBV2 with TRBJ1-1, with 9 nucleotides matching TRBD1. The CDR3 is made up of 12 amino acids. The ends lost 5 bases at V and 11 bases at J; junction bases unmatched: 6. Germline lookup yields CDR1 SNHLY and CDR2 FYNNEI. DNA for the CDR3: TGTGCCAGCAGTTTGGACAGGGGAAGGGCTTTCTTT. This translates into CASSLDRGRAFF.

The chain employs TRBV5-5 and TRBJ1-1; D gene ambiguous. The V gene lost 0 bases and the J gene lost 0 bases, with 6 bases spanning the gap. Germline CDR1 is SGHKS and CDR2 is YYEKEE (reference sequence). The CDR3 has 14 amino acids. DNA of the CDR3: TGTGCCAGCAGCTTGGGGACTGTGAACACTGAAGCTTTCTTT. Translation: CASSLGTVNTEAFF.

The rearrangement uses TRBV5-4 and TRBJ1-2; TRBD1 aligns across 7 bases. From germline, CDR1 is SGHNT and CDR2 YYREEE (reference sequence). This CDR3 is built from 18 residues. Germline trimming cut 4 bases from V and 6 bases from J; bases unmatched to any gene: 21. For the CDR3, the DNA is TGTGCCAGCAGCCCAGATTGGACAGGAGCTTGGGTAGGGGATGGCTACACCTTC. Encoded protein: CASSPDWTGAWVGDGYTF.

The chain has TRBV19 and TRBJ2-1; 7 bases are shared with TRBD1. The CDR3 sequence is 15 residues long. V shed 7 bases, J shed 3 bases, and the junction held 9 bases outside the gene matches. Germline CDR1 reads LNHDA; CDR2 reads SQIVND (reference sequence). Here the CDR3 reads CASNSRGLNYNEQFF. Written as DNA, the CDR3 is TGTGCCAGTAATTCAAGGGGGCTCAACTACAATGAGCAGTTCTTC.